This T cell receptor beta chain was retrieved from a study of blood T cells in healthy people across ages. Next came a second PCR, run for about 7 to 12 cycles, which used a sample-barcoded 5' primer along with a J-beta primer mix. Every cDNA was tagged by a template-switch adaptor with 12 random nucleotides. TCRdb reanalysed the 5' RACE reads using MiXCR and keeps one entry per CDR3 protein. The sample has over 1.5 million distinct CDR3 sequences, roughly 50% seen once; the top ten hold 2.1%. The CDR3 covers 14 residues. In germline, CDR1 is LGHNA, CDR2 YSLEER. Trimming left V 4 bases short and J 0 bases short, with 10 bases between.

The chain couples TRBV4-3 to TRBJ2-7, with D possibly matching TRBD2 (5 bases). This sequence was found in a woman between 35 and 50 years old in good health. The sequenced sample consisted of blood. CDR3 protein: CASSPSGISYEQYF. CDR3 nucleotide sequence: TGCGCCAGCAGCCCTTCGGGGATCTCCTACGAGCAGTACTTC.